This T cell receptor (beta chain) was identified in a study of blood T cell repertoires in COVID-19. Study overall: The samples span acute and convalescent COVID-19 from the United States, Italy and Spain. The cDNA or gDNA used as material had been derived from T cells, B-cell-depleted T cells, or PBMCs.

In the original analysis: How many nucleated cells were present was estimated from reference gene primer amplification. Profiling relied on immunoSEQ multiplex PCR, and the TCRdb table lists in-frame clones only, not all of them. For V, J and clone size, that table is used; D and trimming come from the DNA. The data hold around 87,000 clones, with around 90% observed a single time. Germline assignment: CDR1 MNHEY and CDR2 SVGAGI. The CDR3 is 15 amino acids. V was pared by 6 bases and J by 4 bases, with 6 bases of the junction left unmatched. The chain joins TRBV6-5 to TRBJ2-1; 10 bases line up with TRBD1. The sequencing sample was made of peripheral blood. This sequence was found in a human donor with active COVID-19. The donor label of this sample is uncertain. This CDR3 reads CASRNDRGLYNEQFF. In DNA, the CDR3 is TGTGCCAGCAGAAACGACAGGGGGCTTTACAATGAGCAGTTCTTC.